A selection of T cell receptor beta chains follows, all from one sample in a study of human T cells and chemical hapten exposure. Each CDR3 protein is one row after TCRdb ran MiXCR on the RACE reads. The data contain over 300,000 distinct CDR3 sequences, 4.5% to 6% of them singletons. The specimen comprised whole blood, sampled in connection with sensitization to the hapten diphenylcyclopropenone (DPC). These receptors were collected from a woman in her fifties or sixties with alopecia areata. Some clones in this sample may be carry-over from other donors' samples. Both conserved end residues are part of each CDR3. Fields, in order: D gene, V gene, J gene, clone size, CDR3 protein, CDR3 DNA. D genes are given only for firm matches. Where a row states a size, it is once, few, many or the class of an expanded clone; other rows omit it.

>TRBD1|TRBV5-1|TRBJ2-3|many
CASSLVISGDRTDTQYF
TGCGCCAGCAGCTTGGTGATTTCTGGGGACAGAACAGATACGCAGTATTTT
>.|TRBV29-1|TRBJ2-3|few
CSGRARIDTQYF
TGCAGCGGGAGGGCGCGTATAGACACGCAGTATTTT
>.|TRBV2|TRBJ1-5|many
CASRLYNQPQHF
TGTGCCAGCAGGTTGTACAATCAGCCCCAGCATTTT
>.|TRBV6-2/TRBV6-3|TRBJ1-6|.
CASTHGTDNSPLHF
TGTGCCAGCACTCACGGGACGGATAATTCACCCCTCCACTTT
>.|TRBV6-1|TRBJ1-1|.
CASSSLRALNTEAFF
TGTGCCAGCAGCTCCCTACGGGCGCTGAACACTGAAGCTTTCTTT
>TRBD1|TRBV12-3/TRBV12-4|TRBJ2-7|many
CASSLSRGRDEQYF
TGTGCCAGCAGTTTGTCCAGGGGGCGCGACGAGCAGTACTTC
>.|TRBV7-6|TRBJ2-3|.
CASSLGHWRDPDTQYF
TGTGCCAGCAGCTTAGGACACTGGAGAGATCCAGATACGCAGTATTTT
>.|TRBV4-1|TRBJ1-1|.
CASSHQGLFMNTEAFF
TGCGCCAGCAGCCACCAGGGTCTTTTCATGAACACTGAAGCTTTCTTT
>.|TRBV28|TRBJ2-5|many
CASSLFGPQETQYF
TGTGCCAGCAGTTTATTTGGACCCCAAGAGACCCAGTACTTC
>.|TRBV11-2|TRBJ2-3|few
CASSLEGTPRGTQYF
TGTGCCAGCAGCTTAGAAGGTACCCCGCGCGGTACGCAGTATTTT
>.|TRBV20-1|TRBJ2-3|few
CSARDLEVPDTQYF
TGCAGTGCTAGAGATCTCGAGGTCCCAGATACGCAGTATTTT
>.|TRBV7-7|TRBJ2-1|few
CASSPSSRVGNEQFF
TGTGCCAGCAGCCCGTCGTCTCGGGTCGGGAATGAGCAGTTCTTC
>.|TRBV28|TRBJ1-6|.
CASSLSHSPLHF
TGTGCCAGCAGTTTATCTCATTCACCCCTCCACTTT
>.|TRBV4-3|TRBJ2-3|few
CASSQTGSTDTQYF
TGCGCCAGCAGCCAAACAGGTAGCACAGATACGCAGTATTTT
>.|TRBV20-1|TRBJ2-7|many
CSARDTLASYEQYF
TGCAGTGCTAGAGATACGCTAGCTTCCTACGAGCAGTACTTC
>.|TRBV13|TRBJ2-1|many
CASSAGDTNEQFF
TGTGCCAGCAGCGCAGGGGACACCAATGAGCAGTTCTTC
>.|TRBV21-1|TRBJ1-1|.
CASRPGRGGTEAFF
TGTGCCAGCAGGCCGGGGAGGGGTGGCACTGAAGCTTTCTTT
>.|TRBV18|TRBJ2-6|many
CASSTVSGANVLTF
TGTGCCAGCTCAACTGTCTCTGGGGCCAACGTCCTGACTTTC
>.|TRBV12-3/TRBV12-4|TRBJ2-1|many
CASSFSRDNEQFF
TGTGCCAGCAGTTTCAGCAGGGACAATGAGCAGTTCTTC
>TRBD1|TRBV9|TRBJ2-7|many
CASSVDDRGTDEQYF
TGTGCCAGCAGCGTAGATGACAGGGGGACTGACGAGCAGTACTTC
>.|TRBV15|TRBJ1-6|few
CATSREGGNSPLHF
TGTGCCACCAGCAGAGAAGGTGGCAATTCACCCCTCCACTTT
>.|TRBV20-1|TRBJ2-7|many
CSASIKTYEQYF
TGCAGTGCTAGTATTAAGACCTACGAGCAGTACTTC
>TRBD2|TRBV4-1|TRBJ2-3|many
CASSWSGTTTDTQYF
TGCGCCAGCAGCTGGAGCGGGACCACCACAGATACGCAGTATTTT
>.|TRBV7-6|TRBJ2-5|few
CASSIGVHETQYF
TGTGCCAGCAGCATAGGGGTCCACGAGACCCAGTACTTC
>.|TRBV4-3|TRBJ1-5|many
CASSQIQGVSQPQHF
TGCGCCAGCAGCCAAATACAGGGAGTCAGTCAGCCCCAGCATTTT
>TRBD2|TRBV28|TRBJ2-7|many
CASSRLATVYEQYF
TGTGCCAGCAGTCGACTAGCGACGGTCTACGAGCAGTACTTC
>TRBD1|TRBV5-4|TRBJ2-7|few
CASSAGTGRSSYEQYF
TGTGCCAGCAGCGCCGGGACAGGAAGGAGCTCCTACGAGCAGTACTTC
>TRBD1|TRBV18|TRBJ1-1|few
CASSPRTGGLDTEAFF
TGTGCCAGCTCACCCCGTACAGGGGGCCTTGACACTGAAGCTTTCTTT
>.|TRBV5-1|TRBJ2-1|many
CASSPGTLSYNEQFF
TGCGCCAGCAGCCCCGGGACGCTCTCCTACAATGAGCAGTTCTTC
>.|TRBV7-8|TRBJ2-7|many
CASSRGRDRPYEQYF
TGTGCCAGCAGCCGAGGAAGGGACCGACCCTACGAGCAGTACTTC
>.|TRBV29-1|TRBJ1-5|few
CSVELRTSGNQPQHF
TGCAGCGTTGAACTTAGGACATCTGGCAATCAGCCCCAGCATTTT
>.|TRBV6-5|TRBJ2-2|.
CARREGAQVTGELFF
TGTGCCAGAAGGGAGGGGGCGCAAGTGACCGGGGAGCTGTTTTTT
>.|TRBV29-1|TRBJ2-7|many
CSFHSGSYEQYF
TGCAGCTTCCACTCGGGATCCTACGAGCAGTACTTC
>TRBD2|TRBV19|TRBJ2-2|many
CASSTGRSGSNTGELFF
TGTGCCAGTAGTACCGGGAGGAGCGGGAGTAACACCGGGGAGCTGTTTTTT
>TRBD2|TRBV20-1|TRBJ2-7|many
CSASNLAGASYEQYF
TGCAGTGCTAGTAATCTAGCGGGTGCCTCCTACGAGCAGTACTTC
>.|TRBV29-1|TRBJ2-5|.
CSVKGEASQETQYF
TGCAGCGTTAAGGGGGAGGCCTCCCAAGAGACCCAGTACTTC
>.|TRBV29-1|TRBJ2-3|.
CSVDPGNTDTQYF
TGCAGCGTTGATCCGGGTAACACAGATACGCAGTATTTT
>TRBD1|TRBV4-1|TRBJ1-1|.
CASSQGVDRVTTEAFF
TGCGCCAGCAGCCAAGGGGTGGACAGGGTAACGACTGAAGCTTTCTTT